Following are 3 T cell receptor beta chains from one sample sequenced in a study of blood T cells in healthy people across ages. Primers used in a second PCR of roughly 6 to 11 cycles were a sample-barcoded 5' primer and a J-beta primer mix. TCRdb reprocessed the 5' RACE reads with MiXCR, giving one entry per CDR3 protein. The sample includes a few hundred thousand distinct CDR3 sequences, approximately 26% of them seen just once. This sample also appeared in a second study, on T cells of mothers and their children.

The sequencing input was blood. These TCRs come from a boy aged 2 to 9 in good health.

Comment on this clonotype: The conserved phenylalanine or tryptophan is not found at the CDR3 terminus, so this likely reflects a read error. The chain is built from TRBV6-5 and TRBJ1-1; weak D call: TRBD1 (6 bases). Germline values: CDR1 MNHEY, CDR2 SVGAGI. V lost 4 bases and J lost 10, with 28 bases in between. The CDR3 sequence is 17 residues long. CDR3 protein: CASSSIAGGGGQAGAFL. The DNA for the CDR3 is TGTGCCAGCAGTTCCATCGCCGGGGGAGGGGGGCAGGCCGGAGCTTTCCTT.

The genes are TRBV20-1 and TRBJ2-7, with D unclear. From germline, CDR1 is DFQATT and CDR2 SNEGSKA (reference sequence). The CDR3 length is 14 residues. V was pared by 2 bases and J by 1 base, with 12 bases between. The CDR3 DNA is TGCAGTGCTAGATTCCCTTCCGGGTCCTACGAGCAGTACTTC. This translates into CSARFPSGSYEQYF.

The CDR3 region has the DNA TGTGCCAGCAGCTTAGACCCTACAGGGGGCAGTTCCTACGAGCAGTACTTC. This sequence encodes CASSLDPTGGSSYEQYF. This rearrangement joins TRBV7-8 to TRBJ2-7, with 9 bases aligning to TRBD1. V dropped 1 base and J dropped 1; count of bases not matched to a gene: 8. From germline, CDR1 is SGHVS and CDR2 FQNEAQ. The CDR3 is 17 amino acids.